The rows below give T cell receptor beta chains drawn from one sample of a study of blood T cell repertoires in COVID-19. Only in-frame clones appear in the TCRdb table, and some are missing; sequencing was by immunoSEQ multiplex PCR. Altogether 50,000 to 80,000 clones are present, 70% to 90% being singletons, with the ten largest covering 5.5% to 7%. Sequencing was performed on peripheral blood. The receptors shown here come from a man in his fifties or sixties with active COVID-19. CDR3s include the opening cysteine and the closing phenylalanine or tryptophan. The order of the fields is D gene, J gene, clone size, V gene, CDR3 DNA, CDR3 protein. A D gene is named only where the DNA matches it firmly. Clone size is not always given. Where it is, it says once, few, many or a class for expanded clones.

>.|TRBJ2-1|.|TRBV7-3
TGTGCCAGCAGCGTTAAGGGGTCTTTCGGGGGCAATGAGCAGTTCTTC
CASSVKGSFGGNEQFF
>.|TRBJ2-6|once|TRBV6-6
TGTGCCAGCAGTCATCTGAGCTCTGGGGCCAACGTCCTGACTTTC
CASSHLSSGANVLTF
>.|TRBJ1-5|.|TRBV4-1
TGCGCCAGCAGCCGATCAGACAGGCGGAATCAGCCCCAGCATTTT
CASSRSDRRNQPQHF
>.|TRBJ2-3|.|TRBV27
TGTGCCAGCAGTGGGAGACAGGGAGGTACCACAGATACGCAGTATTTT
CASSGRQGGTTDTQYF
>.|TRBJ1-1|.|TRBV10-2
TGCGCCAGCAGTTGGCAGGGGAACACTGAAGCTTTCTTT
CASSWQGNTEAFF
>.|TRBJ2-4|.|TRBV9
TGTGCCAGCAGCCCCCCGGGGATTTCAAAGGACAAAAACATTCAGTACTTC
CASSPPGISKDKNIQYF
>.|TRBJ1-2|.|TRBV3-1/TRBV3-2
TGTGCCAGCAGCCGAAACCAGAATAACTATGGCTACACCTTC
CASSRNQNNYGYTF
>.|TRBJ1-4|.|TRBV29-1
TGCAGCGTTGGGTGGGGGGAAGGAGCTAATGAAAAACTGTTTTTT
CSVGWGEGANEKLFF
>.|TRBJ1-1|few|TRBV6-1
TGTGCCAGCAGTGAAGCTATGGGGAGGACTGAAGCTTTCTTT
CASSEAMGRTEAFF
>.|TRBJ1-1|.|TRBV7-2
TGTGCCAGCAGCTTAAAAACAATGAACACTGAAGCTTTCTTT
CASSLKTMNTEAFF
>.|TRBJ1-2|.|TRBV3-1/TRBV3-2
TGTGCCAGCAGCCAAGGGGACATCGGAGGCTACACCTTC
CASSQGDIGGYTF
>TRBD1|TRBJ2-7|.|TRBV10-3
TGTGCCATCAGTGATATTGGGGGGACAGGGGGCTCAGAGCAGTACTTC
CAISDIGGTGGSEQYF
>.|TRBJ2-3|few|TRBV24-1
TGTGCCACCAGTGCCAATACGGGCGGTGGTAGCGGTAGAAAGACAGATACGCAGTATTTT
CATSANTGGGSGRKTDTQYF
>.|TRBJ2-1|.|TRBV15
TGTGCCACCAGCAGACGGGACGGACTATCGGATGAGCAGTTCTTC
CATSRRDGLSDEQFF
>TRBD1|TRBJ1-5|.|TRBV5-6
TGTGCCAGCAGCTCAGGGACAGGGTATAGCAATCAGCCCCAGCATTTT
CASSSGTGYSNQPQHF
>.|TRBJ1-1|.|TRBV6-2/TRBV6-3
TGTGCCAGCAGTTCCCGGGGACTTAGGGGCGGAAACACTGAAGCTTTCTTT
CASSSRGLRGGNTEAFF
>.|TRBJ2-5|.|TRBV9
TGTGCCAGCAGCGCACACAACAGGGCCCAAGAGACCCAGTACTTC
CASSAHNRAQETQYF
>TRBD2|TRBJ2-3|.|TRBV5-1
TGCGCCAGCAGGCAACTAGCGGGAGTAACAGATACGCAGTATTTT
CASRQLAGVTDTQYF
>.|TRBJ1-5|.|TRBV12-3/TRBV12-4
TGTGCCAGCAGTTTACAGGGTTGGGAGCCCCAGCATTTT
CASSLQGWEPQHF
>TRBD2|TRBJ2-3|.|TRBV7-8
TGTGCCAGCAGCTTAGGACTAGCGGGAGTTCCAGATACGCAGTATTTT
CASSLGLAGVPDTQYF
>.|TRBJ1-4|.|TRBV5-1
TGCGCCAGCAGCCTGGAAGGAGCCGGCCGCCCTGAAAAACTGTTTTTT
CASSLEGAGRPEKLFF
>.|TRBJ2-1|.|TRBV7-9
TGTGCCAGCAGCCCCACAAGGGGATCGAATGAGCAGTTCTTC
CASSPTRGSNEQFF
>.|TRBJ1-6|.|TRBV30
TGTGCCTGGACGGCTTATATCGGGGCACCCCTCCACTTT
CAWTAYIGAPLHF
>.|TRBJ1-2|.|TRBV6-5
TGTGCCAGCACAGGAACAGCTAAAGCTAACTATGGCTACACCTTC
CASTGTAKANYGYTF
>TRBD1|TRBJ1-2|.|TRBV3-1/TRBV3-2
TGTGCCAGCAGCCAAAGAGACAGGGGGTTGAACTATGGCTACACCTTC
CASSQRDRGLNYGYTF
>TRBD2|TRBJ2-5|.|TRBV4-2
TGTGCCAGCAGCCAAGATCATTCCGGGGGGGCCTGGCAAGAGACCCAGTACTTC
CASSQDHSGGAWQETQYF
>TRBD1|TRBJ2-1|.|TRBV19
TGTGCCAGTAGTATCCCCGGACAGGGTTCGTCTGAGCAGTTCTTC
CASSIPGQGSSEQFF
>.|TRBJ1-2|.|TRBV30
TGTGCCTGGAGTGTAGCGGGCACCGGGTTAGGCTACACCTTC
CAWSVAGTGLGYTF
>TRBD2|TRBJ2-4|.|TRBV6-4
TGTGCCAGCAGTGACTCGACTACTAGCGGGAGGCGGATCGGCATTCAGTACTTC
CASSDSTTSGRRIGIQYF
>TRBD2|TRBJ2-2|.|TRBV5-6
TGTGCCAGCAGTTCGTGGAGGGCTAGCGGGAGTCCCGGGGAGCTGTTTTTT
CASSSWRASGSPGELFF
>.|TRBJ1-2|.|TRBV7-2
TGTGCCAGCAGCTATGACAGGTCTAACTATGGCTACACCTTC
CASSYDRSNYGYTF
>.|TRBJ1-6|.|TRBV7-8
TGTGCCAGCAGCTTACAGTATTCACCCCTCCACTTT
CASSLQYSPLHF
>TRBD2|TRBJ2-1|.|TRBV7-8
TGTGCCAGCAGCATGCTAGCGGGAGTCTACAATGAGCAGTTCTTC
CASSMLAGVYNEQFF
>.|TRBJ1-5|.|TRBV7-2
TGTGCCAGCAGCTTAGGGGCCCACCGGCCCCAGCATTTT
CASSLGAHRPQHF
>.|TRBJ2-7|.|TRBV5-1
TGCGCCAGCAGCTTGGGGACAGTCCCATACTACGAGCAGTACTTC
CASSLGTVPYYEQYF
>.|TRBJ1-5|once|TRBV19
TGTGCCAGTAATTCTCAAATTGGGGAGGCTAGCAATCAGCCCCAGCATTTT
CASNSQIGEASNQPQHF
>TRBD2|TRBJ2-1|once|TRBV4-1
TGCGCCAGCAGCCGATCGAGCGGGAGGTCGTCCTACAATGAGCAGTTCTTC
CASSRSSGRSSYNEQFF
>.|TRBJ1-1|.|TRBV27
TGTGCCAGCAAACCGGGGTACAACACTGAAGCTTTCTTT
CASKPGYNTEAFF
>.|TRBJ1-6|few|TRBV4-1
TGCGCCAGCAGCTCTACCGGTACAATGGGGACTAGGGTCCCCTCACCCCTCCACTTT
CASSSTGTMGTRVPSPLHF
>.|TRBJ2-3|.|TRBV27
TGTGCCAGCAGTTTATCGTTTGGGGCGCGGGATACGCAGTATTTT
CASSLSFGARDTQYF
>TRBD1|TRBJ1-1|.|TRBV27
TGTGCCAGCACCGGGACAGTGAACACTGAAGCTTTCTTT
CASTGTVNTEAFF
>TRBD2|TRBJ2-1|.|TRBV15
TGTGCCACCAGCAGAGTTGGGGGGCTAGCGGGAGTCAATGAGCAGTTCTTC
CATSRVGGLAGVNEQFF